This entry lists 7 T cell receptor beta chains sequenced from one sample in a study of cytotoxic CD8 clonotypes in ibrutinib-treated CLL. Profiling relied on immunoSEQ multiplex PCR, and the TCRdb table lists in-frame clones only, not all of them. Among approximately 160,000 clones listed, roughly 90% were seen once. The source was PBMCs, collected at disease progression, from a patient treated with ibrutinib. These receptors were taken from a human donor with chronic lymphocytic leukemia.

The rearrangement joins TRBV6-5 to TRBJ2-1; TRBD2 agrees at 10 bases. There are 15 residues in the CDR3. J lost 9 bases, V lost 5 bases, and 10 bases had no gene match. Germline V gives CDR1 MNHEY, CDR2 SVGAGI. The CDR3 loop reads CASSKLAGPITEQFF. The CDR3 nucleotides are TGTGCCAGCAGTAAACTAGCGGGACCGATTACTGAGCAGTTCTTC.

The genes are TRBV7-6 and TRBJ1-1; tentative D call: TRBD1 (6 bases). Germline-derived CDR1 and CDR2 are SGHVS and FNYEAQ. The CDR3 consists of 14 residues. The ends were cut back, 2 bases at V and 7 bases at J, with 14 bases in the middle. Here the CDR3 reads CASSLPTGLDEAFF. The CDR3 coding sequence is TGTGCCAGCAGCTTACCTACAGGGTTGGATGAAGCTTTCTTT.

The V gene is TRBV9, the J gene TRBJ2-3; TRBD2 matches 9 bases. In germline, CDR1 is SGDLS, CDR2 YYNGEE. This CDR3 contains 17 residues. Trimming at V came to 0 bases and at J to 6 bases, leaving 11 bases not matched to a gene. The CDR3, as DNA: TGTGCCAGCAGCGTAGGGTTTGGTAGCGGGAGTTCGGATACGCAGTATTTT. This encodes CASSVGFGSGSSDTQYF.

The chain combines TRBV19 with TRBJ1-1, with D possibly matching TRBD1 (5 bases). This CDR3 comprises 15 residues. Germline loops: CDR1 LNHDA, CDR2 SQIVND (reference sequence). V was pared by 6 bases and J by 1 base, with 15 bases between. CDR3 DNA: TGTGCCAGTAGGCCGCCCGGGACGAAGAACACTGAAGCTTTCTTT. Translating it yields CASRPPGTKNTEAFF.

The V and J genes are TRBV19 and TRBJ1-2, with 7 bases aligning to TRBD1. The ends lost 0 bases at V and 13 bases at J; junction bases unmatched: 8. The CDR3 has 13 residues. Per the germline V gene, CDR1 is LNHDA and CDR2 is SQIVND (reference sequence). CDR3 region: CASSIEGGSRSTF. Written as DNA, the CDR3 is TGTGCCAGTAGTATAGAAGGGGGCAGTCGTAGCACCTTC.

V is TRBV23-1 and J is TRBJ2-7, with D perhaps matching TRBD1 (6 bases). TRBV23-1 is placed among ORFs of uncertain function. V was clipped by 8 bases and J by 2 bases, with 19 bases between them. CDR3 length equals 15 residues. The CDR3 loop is CASEEDSTNPYEQYF. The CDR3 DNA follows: TGCGCCAGCGAGGAGGACAGCACAAACCCCTACGAGCAGTACTTC.

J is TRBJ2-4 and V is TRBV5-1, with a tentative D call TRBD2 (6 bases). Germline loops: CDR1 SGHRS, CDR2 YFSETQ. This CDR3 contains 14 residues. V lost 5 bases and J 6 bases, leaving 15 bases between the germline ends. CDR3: CASRPGTDGNIQYF. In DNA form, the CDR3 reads TGCGCCAGCAGGCCTGGGACTGACGGAAACATTCAGTACTTC. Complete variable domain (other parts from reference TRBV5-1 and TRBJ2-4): KAGVTQTPRYLIKTRGQQVTLSCSPISGHRSVSWYQQTPGQGLQFLFEYFSETQRNKGNFPGRFSGRQFSNSRSEMNVSTLELGDSALYLCASRPGTDGNIQYFGAGTRLSVL.